This TCR beta chain originates from a study of T cell responses to AZD1222 COVID-19 vaccine. Study conclusions and caveats: At baseline, just a handful of AZD1222 recipients tested seropositive. Clonal diversity was possibly underestimated, and white British individuals and females predominated among donors.

This CDR3 is built from 16 residues. Germline CDR1 and CDR2: SGHNT and YYREEE (reference sequence). J gave up 0 bases and V 4 bases, and 7 bases lay outside the gene matches. This table comes from immunoSEQ multiplex PCR, and its TCRdb copy is limited to in-frame clones, with some not included. The table lists about 140,000 clones, about 89% of them singletons. This clone was observed a single time. Its antigen is unknown. The specimen was peripheral blood, collected on day 0 of AZD1222 vaccination. The V call is TRBV5-4, the J call TRBJ1-3, with 7 bases that match TRBD1. This sequence was found in an adult in good health. CDR3 nucleotides: TGTGCCAGCAGCATATTAACAGGGGACTCTGGAAACACCATATATTTT. Its translation is CASSILTGDSGNTIYF.